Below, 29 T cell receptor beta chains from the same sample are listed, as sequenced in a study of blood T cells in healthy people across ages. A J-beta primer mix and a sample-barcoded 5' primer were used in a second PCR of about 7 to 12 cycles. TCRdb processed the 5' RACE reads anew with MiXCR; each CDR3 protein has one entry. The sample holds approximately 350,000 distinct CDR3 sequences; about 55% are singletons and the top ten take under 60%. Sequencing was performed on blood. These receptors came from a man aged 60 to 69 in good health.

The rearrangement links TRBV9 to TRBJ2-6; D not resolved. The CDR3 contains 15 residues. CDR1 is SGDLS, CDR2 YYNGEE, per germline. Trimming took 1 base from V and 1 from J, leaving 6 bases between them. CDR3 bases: TGTGCCAGCAGCGTAACGGCATCTGGGGCCAACGTCCTGACTTTC. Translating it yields CASSVTASGANVLTF.

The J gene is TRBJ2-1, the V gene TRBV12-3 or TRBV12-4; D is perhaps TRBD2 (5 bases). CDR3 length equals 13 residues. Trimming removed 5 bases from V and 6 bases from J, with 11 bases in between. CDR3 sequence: CASSKIRGNEQFF. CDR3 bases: TGTGCCAGCAGTAAGATTCGGGGCAATGAGCAGTTCTTC.

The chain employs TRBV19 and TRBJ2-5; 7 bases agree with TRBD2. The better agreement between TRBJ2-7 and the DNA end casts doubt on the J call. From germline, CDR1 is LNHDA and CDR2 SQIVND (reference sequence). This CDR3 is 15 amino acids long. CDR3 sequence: CASSIGGGFLGEQYF. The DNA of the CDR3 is TGTGCCAGTAGTATAGGGGGGGGGTTCCTGGGCGAGCAGTACTTC.

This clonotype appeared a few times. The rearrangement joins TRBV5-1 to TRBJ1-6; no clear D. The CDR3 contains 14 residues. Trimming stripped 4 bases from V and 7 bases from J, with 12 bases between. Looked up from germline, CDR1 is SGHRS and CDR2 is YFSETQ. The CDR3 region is CASSPGNINSPLHF. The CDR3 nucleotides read TGCGCCAGCAGCCCGGGGAACATAAATTCACCCCTCCACTTT.

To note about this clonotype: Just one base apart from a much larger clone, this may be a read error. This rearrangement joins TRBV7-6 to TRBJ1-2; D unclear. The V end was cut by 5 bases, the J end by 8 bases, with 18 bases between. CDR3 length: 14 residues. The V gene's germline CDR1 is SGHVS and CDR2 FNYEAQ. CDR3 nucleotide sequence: TGTGCCAGCAGCCCTCGGCCCAAAACCGGGGGCTACACCTTC. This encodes CASSPRPKTGGYTF.

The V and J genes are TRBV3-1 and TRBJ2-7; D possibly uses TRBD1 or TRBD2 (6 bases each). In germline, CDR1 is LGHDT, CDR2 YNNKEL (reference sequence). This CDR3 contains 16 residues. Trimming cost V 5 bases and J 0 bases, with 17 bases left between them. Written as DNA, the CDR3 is TGTGCCAGCAGCTATATGGGGGCGGGGAGCTCCTACGAGCAGTACTTC. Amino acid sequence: CASSYMGAGSSYEQYF.

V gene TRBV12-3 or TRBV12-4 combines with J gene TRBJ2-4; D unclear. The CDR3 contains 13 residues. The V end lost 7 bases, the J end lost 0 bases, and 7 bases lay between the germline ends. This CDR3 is CASTDLAKNIQYF. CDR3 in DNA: TGTGCCAGCACTGATCTAGCCAAAAACATTCAGTACTTC.

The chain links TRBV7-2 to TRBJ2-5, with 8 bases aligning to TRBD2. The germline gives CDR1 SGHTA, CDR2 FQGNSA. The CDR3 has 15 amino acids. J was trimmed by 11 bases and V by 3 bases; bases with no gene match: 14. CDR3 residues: CASSFVAGSDNEQYF. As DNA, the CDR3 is TGTGCCAGCAGCTTCGTAGCGGGGTCAGACAATGAGCAGTACTTC. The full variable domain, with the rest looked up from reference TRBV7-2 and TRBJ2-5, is GAGVSQSPSNKVTEKGKDVELRCDPISGHTALYWYRQSLGQGLEFLIYFQGNSAPDKSGLPSDRFSAERTGGSVSTLTIQRTQQEDSAVYLCASSFVAGSDNEQYFGPGTRLLVL.

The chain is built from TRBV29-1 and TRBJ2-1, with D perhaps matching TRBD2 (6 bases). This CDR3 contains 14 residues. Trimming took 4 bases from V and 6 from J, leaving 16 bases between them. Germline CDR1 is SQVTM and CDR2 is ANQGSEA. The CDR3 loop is CSVGGVRRSNEQFF. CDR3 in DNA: TGCAGCGTTGGGGGGGTCCGTCGATCCAATGAGCAGTTCTTC.

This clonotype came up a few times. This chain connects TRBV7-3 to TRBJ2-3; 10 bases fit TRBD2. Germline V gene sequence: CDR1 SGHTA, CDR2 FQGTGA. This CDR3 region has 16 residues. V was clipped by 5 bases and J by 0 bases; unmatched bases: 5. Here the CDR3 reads CASSIGTSASTDTQYF. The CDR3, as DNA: TGTGCCAGCAGCATCGGGACTAGCGCTAGCACAGATACGCAGTATTTT.

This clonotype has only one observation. CDR3 nucleotide sequence: TGTGCCAGCAGCGCCGGGCCTAGCGGGAGGGCCAATGAGCAGTTCTTC. Protein: CASSAGPSGRANEQFF. The chain combines TRBV7-8 with TRBJ2-1; TRBD2 agrees at 12 bases. Germline assignment: CDR1 SGHVS and CDR2 FQNEAQ. With 5 bases clipped from V and 6 bases from J, the junction kept 8 bases outside the gene matches. This CDR3 is 16 amino acids long.

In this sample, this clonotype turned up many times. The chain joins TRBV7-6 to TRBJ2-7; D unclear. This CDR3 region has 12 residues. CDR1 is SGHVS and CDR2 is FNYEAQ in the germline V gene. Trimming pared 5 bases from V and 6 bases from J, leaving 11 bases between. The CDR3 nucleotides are TGTGCCAGCAGCGTTCTGTGGAGCGAGCAGTACTTC. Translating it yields CASSVLWSEQYF.

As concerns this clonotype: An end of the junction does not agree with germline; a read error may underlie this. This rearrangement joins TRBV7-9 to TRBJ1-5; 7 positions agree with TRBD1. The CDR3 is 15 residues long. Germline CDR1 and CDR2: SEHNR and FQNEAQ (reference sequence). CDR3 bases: TGTACCAGCAGCTTAGGTCAGGGGGGCAATCAGCCCCAGCATTTT. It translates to CTSSLGQGGNQPQHF.

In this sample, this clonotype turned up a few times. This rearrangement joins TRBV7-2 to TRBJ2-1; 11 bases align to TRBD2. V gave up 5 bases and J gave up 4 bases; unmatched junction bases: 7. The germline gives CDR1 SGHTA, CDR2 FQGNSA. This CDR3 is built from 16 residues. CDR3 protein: CASSPSGTSGYNEQFF. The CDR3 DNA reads TGTGCCAGCAGCCCATCCGGGACTAGCGGTTACAATGAGCAGTTCTTC.

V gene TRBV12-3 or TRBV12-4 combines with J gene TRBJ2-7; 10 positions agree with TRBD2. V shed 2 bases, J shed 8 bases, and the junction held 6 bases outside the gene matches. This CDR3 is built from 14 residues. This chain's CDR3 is CASSLSGGGHKQYF. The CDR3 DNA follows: TGTGCCAGCAGTTTAAGCGGGGGGGGTCACAAGCAGTACTTC.

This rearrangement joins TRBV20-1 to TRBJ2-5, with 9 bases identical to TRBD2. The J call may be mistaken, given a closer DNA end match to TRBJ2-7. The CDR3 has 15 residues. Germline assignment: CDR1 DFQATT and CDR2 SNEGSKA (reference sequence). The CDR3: CSARDSVLAGYEQYF. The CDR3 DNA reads TGCAGTGCTAGAGATTCAGTCCTAGCGGGATACGAGCAGTACTTC.

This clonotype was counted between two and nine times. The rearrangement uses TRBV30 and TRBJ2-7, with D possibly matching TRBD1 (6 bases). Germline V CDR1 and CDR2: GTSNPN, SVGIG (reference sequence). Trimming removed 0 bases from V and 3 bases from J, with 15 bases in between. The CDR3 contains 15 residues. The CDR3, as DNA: TGTGCCTGGAGTGTACGTCGGACAGCAATCTACGAGCAGTACTTC. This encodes CAWSVRRTAIYEQYF.

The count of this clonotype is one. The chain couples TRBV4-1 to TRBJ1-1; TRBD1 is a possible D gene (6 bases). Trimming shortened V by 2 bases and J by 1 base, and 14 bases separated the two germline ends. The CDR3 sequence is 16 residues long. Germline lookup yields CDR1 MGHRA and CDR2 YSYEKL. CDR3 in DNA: TGCGCCAGCAGCCAACCGCCGCCGGGACAGAACACTGAAGCTTTCTTT. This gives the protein CASSQPPPGQNTEAFF.

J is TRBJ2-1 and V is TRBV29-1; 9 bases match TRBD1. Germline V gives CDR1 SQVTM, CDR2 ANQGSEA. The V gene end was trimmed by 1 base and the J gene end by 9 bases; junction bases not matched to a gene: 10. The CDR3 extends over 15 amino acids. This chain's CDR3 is CSVEGTGEGRTEQFF. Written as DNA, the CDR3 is TGCAGCGTTGAAGGGACAGGGGAGGGACGGACTGAGCAGTTCTTC.

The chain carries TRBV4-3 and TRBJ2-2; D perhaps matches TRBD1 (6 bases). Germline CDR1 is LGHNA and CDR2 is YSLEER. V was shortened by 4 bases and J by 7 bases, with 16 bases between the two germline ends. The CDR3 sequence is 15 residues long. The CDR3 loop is CASSRRDNVFGELFF. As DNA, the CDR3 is TGCGCCAGCAGCCGCCGGGACAACGTGTTCGGGGAGCTGTTTTTT.

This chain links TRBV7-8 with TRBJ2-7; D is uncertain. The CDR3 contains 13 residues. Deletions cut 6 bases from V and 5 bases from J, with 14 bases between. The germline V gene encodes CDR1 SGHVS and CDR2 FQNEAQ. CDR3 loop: CASRRAQRHEQYF. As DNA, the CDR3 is TGTGCCAGCAGGCGTGCACAGCGACACGAGCAGTACTTC. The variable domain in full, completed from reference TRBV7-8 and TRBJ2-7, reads GAGVSQSPRYKVAKRGQDVALRCDPISGHVSLFWYQQALGQGPEFLTYFQNEAQLDKSGLPSDRFFAERPEGSVSTLKIQRTQQEDSAVYLCASRRAQRHEQYFGPGTRLTVT.

The CDR3 DNA follows: TGTGCCAGCAGTTTCGGCACATCTAACACTGAAGCTTTCTTT. This gives the protein CASSFGTSNTEAFF. The chain couples TRBV27 to TRBJ1-1, with D unresolved. The CDR3 sequence is 14 residues long. V lost 3 bases, J lost 2 bases, and 10 bases lay in between. In germline, CDR1 is MNHEY, CDR2 SMNVEV (reference sequence).

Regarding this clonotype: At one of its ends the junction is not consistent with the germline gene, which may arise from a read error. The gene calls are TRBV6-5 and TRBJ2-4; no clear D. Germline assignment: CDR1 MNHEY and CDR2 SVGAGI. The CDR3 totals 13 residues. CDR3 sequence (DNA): TGTGCCAACAGTGCGTTGAAGGCCGGTGGGCAGTACTTC. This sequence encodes CANSALKAGGQYF.

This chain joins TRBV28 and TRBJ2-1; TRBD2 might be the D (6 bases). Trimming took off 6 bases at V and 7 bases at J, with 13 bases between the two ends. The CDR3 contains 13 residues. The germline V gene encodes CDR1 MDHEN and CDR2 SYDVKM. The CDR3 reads CASRRDSRNEQFF. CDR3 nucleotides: TGTGCCAGCAGACGGGACTCGCGGAATGAGCAGTTCTTC.

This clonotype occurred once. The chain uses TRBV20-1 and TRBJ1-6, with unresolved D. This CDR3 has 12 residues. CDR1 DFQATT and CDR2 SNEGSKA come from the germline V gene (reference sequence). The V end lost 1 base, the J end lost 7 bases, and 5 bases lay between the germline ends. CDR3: CSARVRNSPLHF. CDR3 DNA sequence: TGCAGTGCTAGAGTTCGGAATTCACCCCTCCACTTT.

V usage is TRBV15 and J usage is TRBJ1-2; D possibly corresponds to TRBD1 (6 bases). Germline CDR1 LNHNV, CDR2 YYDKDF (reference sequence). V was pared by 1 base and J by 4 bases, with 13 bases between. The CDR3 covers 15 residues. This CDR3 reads CATSRGPGESYGYTF. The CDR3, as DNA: TGTGCCACCAGCAGAGGGCCAGGGGAGAGCTATGGCTACACCTTC. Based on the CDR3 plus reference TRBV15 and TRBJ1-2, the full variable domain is DAMVIQNPRYQVTQFGKPVTLSCSQTLNHNVMYWYQQKSSQAPKLLFHYYDKDFNNEADTPDNFQSRRPNTSFCFLDIRSPGLGDTAMYLCATSRGPGESYGYTFGSGTRLTVV.

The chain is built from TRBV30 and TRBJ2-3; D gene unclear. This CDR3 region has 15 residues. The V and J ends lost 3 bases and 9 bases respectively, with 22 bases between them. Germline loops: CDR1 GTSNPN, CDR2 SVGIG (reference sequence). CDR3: CAWSLSRARVETQYF. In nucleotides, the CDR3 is TGTGCCTGGAGCCTTTCTCGGGCCCGGGTCGAGACGCAGTATTTT.

The CDR3 loop reads CASGLGQGRSYEQYF. CDR3 in DNA: TGTGCTAGTGGTTTGGGACAGGGGAGGTCCTACGAGCAGTACTTC. The chain couples TRBV12-5 to TRBJ2-7; 8 nucleotides line up with TRBD1. The CDR3 contains 15 residues. V shed 1 base and J 1 base; nucleotides not matched to a gene: 3. CDR1 is LGHNT, CDR2 FRNRAP, per germline.

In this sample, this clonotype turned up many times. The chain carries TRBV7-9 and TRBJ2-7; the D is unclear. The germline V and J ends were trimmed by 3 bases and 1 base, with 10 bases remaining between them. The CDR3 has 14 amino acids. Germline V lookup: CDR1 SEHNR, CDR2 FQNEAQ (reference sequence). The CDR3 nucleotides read TGTGCCAGCAGCTTGGGCGGCAGGTCCTACGAGCAGTACTTC. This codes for CASSLGGRSYEQYF.